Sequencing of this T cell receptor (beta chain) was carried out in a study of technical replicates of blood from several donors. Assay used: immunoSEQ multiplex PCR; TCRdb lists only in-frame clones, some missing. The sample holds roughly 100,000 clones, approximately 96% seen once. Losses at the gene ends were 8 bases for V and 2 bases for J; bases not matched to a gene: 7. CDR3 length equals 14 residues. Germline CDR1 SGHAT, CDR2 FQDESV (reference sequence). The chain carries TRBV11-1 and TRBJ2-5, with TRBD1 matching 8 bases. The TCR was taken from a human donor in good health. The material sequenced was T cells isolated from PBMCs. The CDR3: CASEFTGGQETQYF. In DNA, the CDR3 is TGTGCCAGCGAGTTTACAGGGGGACAAGAGACCCAGTACTTC.